This T cell receptor (beta chain) was retrieved from a study of shared clonotypes between healthy human individuals (dated by TCRdb to between 2020 and 2021). With regard to the full study: Two women and a few men aged 18 to 49 years were included in the cohort. Blood TCR repertoires of roughly five healthy adults were deeply sequenced to estimate repertoire size and the extent of clonotype sharing between individuals. Each donor's leukapheresis produced roughly between roughly 0.85 and 9.5 billion PBMCs. Per donor, three plates each were used for CD4 naive and CD4 memory, two for CD8 naive, and one for CD8 memory. Libraries were prepared and TCR repertoires were sequenced by different laboratories using diverse techniques, in order to increase sequencing depth and limit assay-specific biases.

Details on this clone: Which antigen it targets is not known. No much larger clone exists at a distance of one base, and base qualities are not known. Other DNA sequences in this sample translate to the same CDR3.

The V end loses 6 bases and the J end loses 2 bases, and a stretch of 8 bases separates them. Via the germline V gene, CDR1 is MDHEN and CDR2 SYDVKM. The CDR3 spans 12 residues, from the cysteine through the phenylalanine. The retained sequence is limited to the CDR3, 36 bases, with the frame set at the first base. Using the deep immunoSEQ assay, TCR CDR3 regions were amplified from genomic DNA by multiplex PCR. For each cell subset, the extracted genomic DNA was distributed evenly across all wells of several immunoSEQ 96-well plates, and each plate served as one replicate. Each replicate PCR for sorted subsets received about 0.2 ug genomic DNA, equal to tens of thousands of T cell genomes. Purified libraries were measured with a Qubit 3.0 fluorometer, size-checked on a Bioanalyzer 2100, and measured again with the KAPA Library Quantification kit. A separate single-read 150-cycle Illumina NextSeq 550 flow cell was used to sequence each immunoSEQ 96-well plate. In the authors' own workflow: Because the immunoSEQ output included only junctional sequences and no quality scores, the filtering could not be the same as the filtering used for full-length reads. Sequences were annotated with PyIR, a Python wrapper for IgBLAST v1.9, and V/J genes and CDR3 were assigned using IMGT germline references. Any read was removed if the V/J assignment was weak (E-value above 1e-6), the CDR3 was missing, or the read contained stop codons, out-of-frame junctions, or ambiguous translated residues. V3J clonotypes were defined as sequences sharing an identical inferred V gene, J gene, and CDR3 amino acid sequence. Percentage overlap between repertoires was computed as shared unique clonotypes divided by the size of the smaller repertoire. Three approaches were used to assess repertoire richness: RTK rarefaction, the Chao1 estimator, and Recon v2.1 estimates of unobserved clonotypes. Generation probabilities for all TCRbeta clonotypes obtained by the gDNA method from four donors were computed using OLGA. The immuneACCESS repertoire file appears here via TCRdb, limited to in-frame rearrangements. These files lack a portion of the clones; in checked studies, under half of the deficit traces to unresolved V genes, and the cause of the others is not known. The V and J calls and clone size were taken over from that table, and D and trimming were inferred from the DNA. For this sample the table gives about 2.1 million clones, of which approximately 92% were detected only once. The ten largest clones represent 1.5% to 2% of the sample.

For the CD8 naive samples, CD45RO-negative cells were positively selected for CCR7, yielding a CD45RA+CCR7+ population from which TemRA cells were excluded. The donors were healthy, HIV-negative adults who had no recently reported acute infections or vaccinations. Every donor was a Caucasian adult living in Nashville, Tennessee, USA. After blood collection by leukapheresis, PBMCs were isolated using Ficoll-Histopaque density gradient centrifugation and then cryopreserved in the vapor phase of liquid nitrogen. Purity and quantity of every magnetically sorted T cell population were checked by analytical flow cytometry. From each sorted fraction, genomic DNA was isolated and quantified by UV absorbance on a Nanodrop 2000c. The paper as a whole reports these results and caveats: Because the study included only a small number of donors, the genetic and exposure-history diversity represented was limited. Sharing across a few donors was observed for around 5% of naive CD4, 3.5% of naive CD8, roughly 2.4% of memory CD4, and about 0.39% of memory CD8 clonotypes. Incomplete sequencing was indicated by rarefaction of sorted-subset datasets, despite the large sequencing depth. Only blood was sampled, and tissue TCR repertoires likely differ from those in blood. Clonotypes shared by all four sorted-subset donors showed higher generation probabilities than non-shared clonotypes. Pairwise subsampling led to the expectation that sequencing depth would affect the degree of clonotype sharing among donors. Larger estimated clonotype richness was generally found for naive subsets than for memory subsets.

The receptor's source is a man between 18 and 35 years old in good health. Some clones in this sample may be carry-over from other donors' samples. Rearrangement joined TRBV28 to TRBJ2-7, with the identity of the D gene unclear. The material sequenced was naive CD8+ T cells from PBMCs. The cell subset or site label, as the study defines it: CD45RA+CCR7+. The CDR3 here reads CASSPSTYEQYF. The sequenced DNA is TGTGCCAGCAGCCCATCGACCTACGAGCAGTACTTC. The reference TRBV28 and TRBJ2-7 proteins fill in what lies around the CDR3, so the full variable domain reads DVKVTQSSRYLVKRTGEKVFLECVQDMDHENMFWYRQDPGLGLRLIYFSYDVKMKEKGDIPEGYSVSREKKERFSLILESASTNQTSMYLCASSPSTYEQYFGPGTRLTVT.